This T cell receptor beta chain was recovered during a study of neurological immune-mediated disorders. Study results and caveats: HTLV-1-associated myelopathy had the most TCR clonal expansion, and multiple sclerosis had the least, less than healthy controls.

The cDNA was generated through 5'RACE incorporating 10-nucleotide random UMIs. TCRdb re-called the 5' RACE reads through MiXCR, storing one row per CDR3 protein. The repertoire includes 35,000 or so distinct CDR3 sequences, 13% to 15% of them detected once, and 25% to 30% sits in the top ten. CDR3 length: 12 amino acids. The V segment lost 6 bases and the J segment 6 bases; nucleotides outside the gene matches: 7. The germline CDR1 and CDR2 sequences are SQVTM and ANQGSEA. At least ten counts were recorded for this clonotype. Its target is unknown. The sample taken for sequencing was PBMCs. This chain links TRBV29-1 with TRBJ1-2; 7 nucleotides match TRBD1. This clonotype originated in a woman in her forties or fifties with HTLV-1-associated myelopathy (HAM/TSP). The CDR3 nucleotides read TGCAGCGTCGGAAGACAGGGTAATGGCTACACCTTC. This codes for CSVGRQGNGYTF.